Detailed here is one T cell receptor beta chain. TCRdb re-called the 5' RACE reads through MiXCR, storing one row per CDR3 protein. There are some 790,000 distinct CDR3 sequences in the sample; around a sixth occur only once, and around 13% lies in the top ten. These data originate in a study of identical twins. Trimming took 6 bases from V and 0 from J, leaving 15 bases between them. The germline V gene has CDR1 SNHLY and CDR2 FYNNEI. The CDR3 totals 16 residues. This sample also appeared in a second study, on T cells expressing NK-cell markers. From that paper: Each of roughly 6 donors carried dominant NKG2C+ clonotypes accounting for about 1.0-7.5% of CD8+ T cells.

Source material: PBMCs. The clonotype comes from a woman aged 18-29 years in good health. The V and J genes are TRBV2 and TRBJ1-5; TRBD1 might be the D (5 bases). The CDR3 loop reads CASSSRARFSNQPQHF. The CDR3 DNA reads TGTGCCAGCAGCTCCAGGGCCCGATTTAGCAATCAGCCCCAGCATTTT.